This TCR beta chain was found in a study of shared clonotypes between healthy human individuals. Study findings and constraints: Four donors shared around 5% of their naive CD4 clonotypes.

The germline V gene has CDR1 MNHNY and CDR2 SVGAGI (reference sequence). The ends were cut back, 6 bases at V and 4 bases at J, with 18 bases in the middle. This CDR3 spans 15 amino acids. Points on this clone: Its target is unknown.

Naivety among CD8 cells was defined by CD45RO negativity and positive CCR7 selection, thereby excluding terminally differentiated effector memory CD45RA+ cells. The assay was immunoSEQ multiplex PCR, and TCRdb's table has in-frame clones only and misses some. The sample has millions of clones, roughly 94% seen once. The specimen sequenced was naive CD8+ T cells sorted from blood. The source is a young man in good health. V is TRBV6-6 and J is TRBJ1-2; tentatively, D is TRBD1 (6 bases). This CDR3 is CASSHPSTGAYGYTF. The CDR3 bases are TGTGCCAGCAGCCACCCCTCGACAGGCGCCTATGGCTACACCTTC.